This T cell receptor (beta chain) was found in a study of blood T cell repertoires in COVID-19. Study summary: Collection of acute and convalescent COVID-19 samples took place in the United States, Italy and Spain. PBMCs, B-cell-depleted T cells, or T cells provided the cDNA or gDNA that made up the material.

In germline, CDR1 is KGHSH, CDR2 LQKENI. Trimming cost V 3 bases and J 2 bases; bases outside gene matches: 3. The CDR3 has 14 amino acids. In the original processing: Estimated nucleated cell counts came from reference gene primer amplification. Clones were read by immunoSEQ multiplex PCR, and TCRdb kept only the in-frame ones, dropping some. Clone size and the V and J calls come from that table; the DNA yielded D and trimming. The sample holds 130,000 to 150,000 clones, roughly 80% seen once. The TCR sequence derives from a woman at least 80 years old in a cohort sampled during active or convalescent COVID-19. The sample was peripheral blood. The chain links TRBV18 to TRBJ2-7; 8 bases fit TRBD1. The CDR3 spells CASSPGQVTYEQYF. DNA for the CDR3: TGTGCCAGCTCACCGGGACAGGTCACCTACGAGCAGTACTTC.